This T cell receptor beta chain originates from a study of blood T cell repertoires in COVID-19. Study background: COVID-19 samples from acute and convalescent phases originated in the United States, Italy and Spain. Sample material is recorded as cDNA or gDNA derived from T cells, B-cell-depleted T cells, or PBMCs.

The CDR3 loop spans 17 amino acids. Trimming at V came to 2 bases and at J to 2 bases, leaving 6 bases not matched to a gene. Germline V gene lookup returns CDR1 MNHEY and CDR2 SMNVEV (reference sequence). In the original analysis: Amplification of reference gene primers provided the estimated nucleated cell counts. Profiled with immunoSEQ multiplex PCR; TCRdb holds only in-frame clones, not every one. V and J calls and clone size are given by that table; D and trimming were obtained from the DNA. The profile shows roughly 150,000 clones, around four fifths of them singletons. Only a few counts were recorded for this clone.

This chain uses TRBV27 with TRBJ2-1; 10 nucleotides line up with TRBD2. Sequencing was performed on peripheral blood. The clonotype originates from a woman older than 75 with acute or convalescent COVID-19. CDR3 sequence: CASSLGSGRETYNEQFF. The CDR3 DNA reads TGTGCCAGCAGTTTAGGAAGCGGGAGGGAAACCTACAATGAGCAGTTCTTC.